This is a list of T cell receptor beta chains from one sample in a study of blood T cells in healthy people across ages. TCRdb passed the 5' RACE reads through MiXCR, listing each CDR3 protein once. The table lists more than 650,000 distinct CDR3 sequences, roughly 24% of them singletons. The same data also contributed to another study, on T cells of mothers and their children.

The source material was blood. The receptors derive from a boy under 18 in good health. The CDR3 runs from the conserved cysteine through the conserved F or W. Rows may omit the clone size; those that give it use once, few, many or a size class.

clone size | V gene | CDR3 protein
NA | TRBV29-1 | CSVEPVSKQGARGYTF
NA | TRBV6-5 | CASSRDREDYGYTF
few | TRBV30 | CAWSLGVGDTGELFF
NA | TRBV7-9 | CASSPRGGQGTQYF
NA | TRBV6-1 | CASRKGAGRENTEAFF
many | TRBV29-1 | CSGGQRNYGYTF
few | TRBV20-1 | CSAPPGTGGEKLFF
few | TRBV12-3/TRBV12-4 | CASTGGPSLATNEKLFF
NA | TRBV20-1 | CSAGRTSGGPFEQYF
NA | TRBV28 | CASSLPLSNYTF
NA | TRBV25-1 | CASRDTAFLYNEQFF
many | TRBV9 | CASSPTAGTVETQYF
NA | TRBV5-1 | CASSFVGSEQYF
few | TRBV9 | CASSVGQGPTEAFF
few | TRBV6-2/TRBV6-3 | CASSTRSPAQHF
few | TRBV12-3/TRBV12-4 | CASSLAPRSPLHF
NA | TRBV5-1 | CASSLVWDKSSYNEQFF
few | TRBV7-2 | CASSLEGGVGGYTF
NA | TRBV19 | CASSGTGGVNEQFF
NA | TRBV28 | CAVQGSPYGYTF
few | TRBV20-1 | CSAPIRRGSTDTQYF
NA | TRBV5-5 | CASSWVGGSHTDTQYF
many | TRBV28 | CASSPGRGYEQYF
NA | TRBV5-1 | CASSPKDPRRETQYF
few | TRBV20-1 | CSANRDSSYEQYF
NA | TRBV5-5 | CASLLRTGPQETQYF
NA | TRBV12-3/TRBV12-4 | CASRGTEYEQYF
few | TRBV7-9 | CASSSRQGNTGELFF
few | TRBV6-1 | CASSGTGSPYGYTF
few | TRBV24-1 | CATSAPGKETQYF
few | TRBV6-1 | CASREWDRASYGYTF
few | TRBV9 | CASNAGGRTGELFF
NA | TRBV20-1 | CSARGAGSGHEQYF
many | TRBV3-1 | CASSQDLQGRETQYF
NA | TRBV29-1 | CSVPGGNIQYF
once | TRBV5-1 | CASSLESQGTRYF
NA | TRBV10-3 | CAISTTGAVGHEQYF
NA | TRBV11-2 | CASSLRGPEAFF
few | TRBV10-3 | CAISPGTAEETQYF
NA | TRBV5-5 | CASSQQKLSETQYF
NA | TRBV29-1 | CSVISPMSNYGYTF
few | TRBV7-3 | CASSLTAGTGELFF
NA | TRBV7-9 | CASTEGQGESPLHF
NA | TRBV28 | CASSLGSRGTNVLTF
few | TRBV7-9 | CASSLYGTVNTEAFF
NA | TRBV25-1 | CASGRDSDTQYF
few | TRBV5-5 | CASSRTNINTGELFF
NA | TRBV5-1 | CASSLGGAAEAFF
NA | TRBV14 | CASSRRRNAYEQYF